These 19 T cell receptor beta chains originate from one sample sequenced in a study of T cells in Graves' hyperthyroidism and ophthalmopathy. Amplified regions were TCR beta CDR3 sequences from RNA transcripts. Primed by the HTBI set, a first-round RT-PCR was run on the TCR CDR3. MiXCR, run by TCRdb on the multiplex PCR reads, gives a single entry per CDR3 protein. Here the sample spans approximately 400,000 distinct CDR3 sequences, 11% to 15% being singletons. Sequencing was carried out using blood. The receptors originated from a man aged 45-65 years with Graves' ophthalmopathy.

This clonotype was counted at least ten times. In DNA, the CDR3 is TGCGCCAGCAGCTTGACTGGGACAGGGTGGGATGAGCAGTTCTTC. Its protein product is CASSLTGTGWDEQFF. The chain couples TRBV5-1 to TRBJ2-1; 9 positions agree with TRBD1. CDR3 length equals 15 residues. After removal of 1 base from V and 8 bases from J, the junction contained 7 bases not matched to a gene. The germline CDR1 and CDR2 sequences are SGHRS and YFSETQ. Full variable domain (remainder filled in from reference TRBV5-1 and TRBJ2-1): KAGVTQTPRYLIKTRGQQVTLSCSPISGHRSVSWYQQTPGQGLQFLFEYFSETQRNKGNFPGRFSGRQFSNSRSEMNVSTLELGDSALYLCASSLTGTGWDEQFFGPGTRLTVL.

The CDR3 bases are TGTGCCAGCAGCCGAACAGGGTTCGGCAATTCACCCCTCCACTTT. This sequence encodes CASSRTGFGNSPLHF. This rearrangement joins TRBV14 to TRBJ1-6; maybe TRBD1 (6 bases). Per germline, CDR1 SGHDN and CDR2 FVKESK. The V end was cut by 4 bases, the J end by 7 bases, with 14 bases between. This CDR3 spans 15 amino acids.

This clonotype came up many times. The V call is TRBV7-2, the J call TRBJ2-1; a possible D gene is TRBD2 (6 bases). Germline CDR1 is SGHTA and CDR2 is FQGNSA. The CDR3 is 12 amino acids. The V and J ends lost 5 bases and 8 bases respectively, with 10 bases between them. The CDR3 coding sequence is TGTGCCAGCAGCCCGACTAGGGATGAGCAGTTCTTC. This encodes CASSPTRDEQFF.

The chain joins TRBV11-1 to TRBJ1-1; tentatively, D is TRBD1 (5 bases). There are 19 residues in the CDR3. With 3 bases removed from V and 1 base from J, the gap between germline ends came to 24 bases. Per germline, CDR1 SGHAT and CDR2 FQDESV (reference sequence). The CDR3 reads CASSFLTGFQGGSNTEAFF. The CDR3, as DNA: TGTGCCAGCAGCTTTCTTACTGGTTTCCAGGGCGGGTCGAACACTGAAGCTTTCTTT. Combining the CDR3 with reference TRBV11-1 and TRBJ1-1 gives the whole variable domain EAEVAQSPRYKITEKSQAVAFWCDPISGHATLYWYRQILGQGPELLVQFQDESVVDDSQLPKDRFSAERLKGVDSTLKIQPAELGDSAMYLCASSFLTGFQGGSNTEAFFGQGTRLTVV.

This clonotype showed up many times. The chain recombines TRBV2 with TRBJ1-5; 10 nucleotides align to TRBD1. The CDR3 runs to 15 residues. Germline V CDR1 and CDR2: SNHLY, FYNNEI. V was clipped by 6 bases and J by 5 bases; unmatched bases: 7. The CDR3 sequence: CASSPTTGGYQPQHF. The CDR3 DNA reads TGTGCCAGCAGCCCGACGACAGGGGGCTATCAGCCCCAGCATTTT.

The rearrangement joins TRBV19 to TRBJ2-5; 7 bases map to TRBD1. After removal of 3 bases from V and 2 bases from J, the junction contained 6 bases not matched to a gene. The CDR3 is 15 amino acids. Per the germline V gene, CDR1 is LNHDA and CDR2 is SQIVND (reference sequence). The CDR3, as DNA: TGTGCCAGTAGTATCACAGGGGTGGGTCAAGAGACCCAGTACTTC. It yields the protein CASSITGVGQETQYF.

At least ten counts were recorded for this clonotype. The rearrangement uses TRBV20-1 and TRBJ1-6, with 7 positions matching TRBD1. In germline, CDR1 is DFQATT, CDR2 SNEGSKA (reference sequence). Trimming took 4 bases from V and 10 from J; bases not matched to a gene: 13. This CDR3 comprises 15 residues. CDR3 in amino acids: CSAKGETGFGSPLHF. The CDR3 nucleotides are TGCAGTGCTAAAGGAGAGACAGGGTTTGGGTCACCCCTCCACTTT.

The sample holds many counts of this clonotype. The V and J genes are TRBV7-9 and TRBJ1-5; D not certain. V dropped 1 base and J dropped 10 bases, with 14 bases sitting between them. The CDR3 spans 14 residues. The V gene's germline CDR1 is SEHNR and CDR2 FQNEAQ (reference sequence). CDR3 bases: TGTGCCAGCAGCTTAGAAGGTGTCGATCGACCCCAGCATTTT. Translation: CASSLEGVDRPQHF.

The rearrangement uses TRBV5-6 and TRBJ1-1; TRBD1 matches 7 bases. The germline gives CDR1 SGHDT, CDR2 YYEEEE. V was pared by 6 bases and J by 6 bases, with 11 bases of the junction left unmatched. The CDR3 has 14 residues. The CDR3 spells CASTTPGGVAEAFF. The CDR3 DNA reads TGTGCCAGCACCACCCCAGGGGGGGTGGCTGAAGCTTTCTTT.

This clonotype appeared once. The gene calls are TRBV20-1 and TRBJ2-7; no firm D call. Trimming stripped 4 bases from V and 0 bases from J, with 13 bases between. CDR3 size: 14 residues. CDR1 is DFQATT, CDR2 SNEGSKA, per germline (reference sequence). The CDR3 sequence is CSATGRRNSYEQYF. CDR3 DNA: TGCAGTGCTACGGGTCGCAGAAACTCCTACGAGCAGTACTTC.

This clonotype was seen more than once but under ten times. A much more abundant neighbour one base away suggests this may be a read error. This chain uses TRBV7-9 with TRBJ2-1; TRBD2 matches 11 bases. Germline CDR1 SEHNR, CDR2 FQNEAQ (reference sequence). The CDR3 has 16 residues. The CDR3 protein is CASRDTSGSSYNEQLF. The CDR3, as DNA: TGTGCCAGCAGAGATACTAGCGGGAGCTCCTACAATGAGCAGCTCTTC.

This chain links TRBV20-1 with TRBJ2-7; D unclear. The germline V and J ends were trimmed by 6 bases and 1 base, with 16 bases remaining between them. CDR3 length: 14 amino acids. The germline V gene has CDR1 DFQATT and CDR2 SNEGSKA (reference sequence). The CDR3 loop is CSAQSRAVSYEQYF. Here the CDR3 DNA reads TGCAGTGCCCAGTCACGGGCAGTATCCTACGAGCAGTACTTC.

This clonotype was found many times. This sequence joins TRBV29-1 and TRBJ2-7, with a possible D match to TRBD2 (5 bases). V lost 4 bases to trimming and J lost 2 bases, with 12 bases between them. The CDR3 contains 13 residues. Germline-derived CDR1 and CDR2 are SQVTM and ANQGSEA. Written as DNA, the CDR3 is TGCAGCGTTGGAGGCGGGTCAGCCTACGAGCAGTACTTC. Encoded protein: CSVGGGSAYEQYF.

The CDR3 loop reads CASNLAGVQETQYF. The DNA of the CDR3 is TGTGCCAGTAACCTAGCGGGAGTCCAGGAGACCCAGTACTTC. V usage is TRBV19 and J usage is TRBJ2-5, with 10 nucleotides matching TRBD2. Germline V lookup: CDR1 LNHDA, CDR2 SQIVND (reference sequence). The ends lost 7 bases at V and 5 bases at J; junction bases unmatched: 7. This CDR3 is built from 14 residues.

The sample holds many counts of this clonotype. DNA for the CDR3: TGCGCCAGCAGCTCCGGACTAGCGGGAACCTACGAGCAGTACTTC. It encodes CASSSGLAGTYEQYF. This rearrangement joins TRBV5-1 to TRBJ2-7; 12 bases fit TRBD2. Germline CDR1 is SGHRS and CDR2 is YFSETQ. Trimming removed 3 bases from V and 2 bases from J; junction bases left unmatched: 3. The CDR3 extends over 15 amino acids.

The chain is built from TRBV2 and TRBJ2-1, with 7 bases that match TRBD2. Trimming took 1 base from V and 6 from J; bases not matched to a gene: 6. CDR3 length equals 15 residues. Germline lookup yields CDR1 SNHLY and CDR2 FYNNEI. Written as DNA, the CDR3 is TGTGCCAGCAGTGAAGAACAACTAGCGTCCAATGAGCAGTTCTTC. Translation gives CASSEEQLASNEQFF.

The chain has TRBV5-1 and TRBJ2-1; D might be TRBD2 (6 bases). The CDR3 is 13 amino acids. Trimming removed 0 bases from V and 8 bases from J, with 9 bases in between. Per the germline V gene, CDR1 is SGHRS and CDR2 is YFSETQ. This CDR3 is CASSLGTSYEQFF. The CDR3 nucleotides are TGCGCCAGCAGCTTGGGCACTAGCTATGAGCAGTTCTTC.

This clonotype showed up just a few times. The rearrangement uses TRBV24-1 and TRBJ2-1, with unresolved D. Germline V CDR1 and CDR2: KGHDR, SFDVKD. V was pared by 2 bases and J by 6 bases, with 19 bases between. This CDR3 comprises 17 residues. The CDR3 coding sequence is TGTGCCACCAGTGATTCGGGTCTGAGGATAAGACGCAATGAGCAGTTCTTC. Its translation: CATSDSGLRIRRNEQFF.

The sample holds a few counts of this clonotype. This chain links TRBV12-3 or TRBV12-4 with TRBJ2-5; D remains unclear. The CDR3 spans 13 residues. Trimming took 3 bases from V and 1 from J, leaving 6 bases between them. CDR3 residues: CASSFVAQETQYF. The DNA of the CDR3 is TGTGCCAGCAGTTTCGTTGCCCAAGAGACCCAGTACTTC.